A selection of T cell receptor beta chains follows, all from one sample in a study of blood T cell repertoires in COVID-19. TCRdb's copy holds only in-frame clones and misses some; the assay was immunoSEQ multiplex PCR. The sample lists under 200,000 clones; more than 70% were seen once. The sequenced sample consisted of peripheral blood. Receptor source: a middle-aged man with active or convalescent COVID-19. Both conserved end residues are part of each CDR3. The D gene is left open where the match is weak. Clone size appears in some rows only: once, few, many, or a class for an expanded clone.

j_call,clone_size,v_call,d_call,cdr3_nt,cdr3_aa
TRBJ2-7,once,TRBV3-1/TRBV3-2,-,TGTGCCAGCAGCCAAGATGGGCAGGGGACCTCCTACGAGCAGTACTTC,CASSQDGQGTSYEQYF
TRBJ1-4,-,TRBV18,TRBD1,TGTGCCAGCTCACCACAATCTCTCAGGGGGACAACTAATGAAAAACTGTTTTTT,CASSPQSLRGTTNEKLFF
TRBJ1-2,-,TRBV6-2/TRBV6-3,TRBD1,TGTGCCAGCAGTAGGGGCGCAGGGGGCCAGCTCTATGGCTACACCTTC,CASSRGAGGQLYGYTF
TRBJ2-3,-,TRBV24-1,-,TGTGCCACCAGTGACCCGCGGACAACAGATACGCAGTATTTT,CATSDPRTTDTQYF
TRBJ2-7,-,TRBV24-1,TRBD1,TGTGCCACCAGTGCTACGGGGACAGGGGAAGGCGAGCAGTACTTC,CATSATGTGEGEQYF
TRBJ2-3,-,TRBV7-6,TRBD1,TGTGCCAGCAGCTTACGTCAGGGGGTCCCAGATACGCAGTATTTT,CASSLRQGVPDTQYF
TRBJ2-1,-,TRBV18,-,TGTGCCAGCTCACCAAACGAGGGAAATGAGCAGTTCTTC,CASSPNEGNEQFF
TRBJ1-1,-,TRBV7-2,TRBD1,TGTGCCAGCAGCTTAGTCTCGACAGGGGGCACTGAAGCTTTCTTT,CASSLVSTGGTEAFF
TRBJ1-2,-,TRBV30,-,TGTGCCTGGAGTGACTCCTTACAGTTAAACTATGGCTACACCTTC,CAWSDSLQLNYGYTF
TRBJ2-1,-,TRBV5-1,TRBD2,TGCGCCAGCACCGGGGTAGCGGGGGCCAATGAGCAGTTCTTC,CASTGVAGANEQFF